The 10 T cell receptor beta chains below were found in one sample sequenced in a study of PD-1 blockade in classical Hodgkin lymphoma. Produced via immunoSEQ multiplex PCR; TCRdb's table is partial and in-frame only. Among tens of thousands of clones listed, 90% were seen once. Time point meaning: cycle 4 day 1 (C4D1), after 6 weeks of nivolumab. Every single patient, without exception, relapsed after autologous stem cell transplantation, and brentuximab vedotin exposure varied. The input for sequencing was peripheral blood mononuclear cells (PBMCs), taken before the fourth cycle of nivolumab. The receptors shown here come from a human donor with classical Hodgkin lymphoma.

This clone has just a few counts. The J gene is TRBJ1-6, the V gene TRBV30, with 7 bases fitting TRBD1. The CDR3 is 13 residues long. Germline loops: CDR1 GTSNPN, CDR2 SVGIG (reference sequence). The J segment lost 7 bases and the V segment lost 5 bases, leaving 5 bases of the junction unmatched. CDR3 DNA: TGTGCCTGGCACGACAGGGTAAATTCACCCCTCCACTTT. Protein sequence: CAWHDRVNSPLHF. The variable domain in full, completed from reference TRBV30 and TRBJ1-6, reads SQTIHQWPATLVQPVGSPLSLECTVEGTSNPNLYWYRQAAGRGLQLLFYSVGIGQISSEVPQNLSASRPQDRQFILSSKKLLLSDSGFYLCAWHDRVNSPLHFGNGTRLTVT.

The gene calls are TRBV7-7 and TRBJ2-2, with D perhaps assigned TRBD1 or TRBD2 (6 bases each). This CDR3 has 16 residues. Germline-derived CDR1 and CDR2 are SSHAT and FNYEAQ (reference sequence). V gave up 1 base and J gave up 4 bases, with 13 bases separating them. The CDR3 loop is CASSLVGAGSTGELFF. The DNA of the CDR3 is TGTGCCAGCAGCTTAGTGGGGGCCGGGAGCACCGGGGAGCTGTTTTTT.

J is TRBJ2-7 and V is TRBV2, with D possibly TRBD1 on 5 matching bases. Germline V gene sequence: CDR1 SNHLY, CDR2 FYNNEI. This CDR3 comprises 13 residues. Trimming took off 8 bases at V and 4 bases at J, with 15 bases between the two ends. CDR3 region: CASCPGNIYEQYF. In DNA form, the CDR3 reads TGTGCCAGCTGCCCAGGGAATATATACGAGCAGTACTTC.

V usage is TRBV2 and J usage is TRBJ1-1, with no clear D. The CDR3 loop spans 13 amino acids. Germline CDR1 reads SNHLY; CDR2 reads FYNNEI. V lost 4 bases and J 1 base, leaving 7 bases between the germline ends. CDR3 loop: CASSVYGNTEAFF. CDR3 nucleotides: TGTGCCAGCAGTGTATACGGGAACACTGAAGCTTTCTTT. The full variable domain, in which reference TRBV2 and TRBJ1-1 provide the parts outside the CDR3, is EPEVTQTPSHQVTQMGQEVILRCVPISNHLYFYWYRQILGQKVEFLVSFYNNEISEKSEIFDDQFSVERPDGSNFTLKIRSTKLEDSAMYFCASSVYGNTEAFFGQGTRLTVV.

About this clone itself: Other DNA variants within this sample encode the same CDR3. J is TRBJ2-1 and V is TRBV2; 10 nucleotides match TRBD2. V dropped 5 bases and J dropped 2; count of bases not matched to a gene: 3. CDR1 and CDR2 from the germline V gene are SNHLY and FYNNEI. The CDR3 has 15 residues. The CDR3 sequence is CASSFSGGAYNEQFF. CDR3 nucleotide sequence: TGTGCCAGCAGTTTCAGCGGGGGGGCCTACAATGAGCAGTTCTTC.

The chain has TRBV7-8 and TRBJ2-3, with TRBD2 matching over 8 bases. Germline values: CDR1 SGHVS, CDR2 FQNEAQ. The junction had 18 bases not matched to a gene; V was cut back by 5 bases and J by 8 bases. CDR3 length: 17 amino acids. The CDR3 DNA follows: TGTGCCAGCAGCCGGTTGGAGCGGGGGTCTCTGCATCTTACGCAGTATTTT. Translation gives CASSRLERGSLHLTQYF.

The J gene is TRBJ2-7, the V gene TRBV18; 8 bases agree with TRBD1. Germline V gives CDR1 KGHSH, CDR2 LQKENI. Losses at the gene ends were 4 bases for V and 2 bases for J; bases not matched to a gene: 4. The CDR3 has 14 residues. The CDR3 nucleotides read TGTGCCAGCTCACAGGGACAGGTTCCCTACGAGCAGTACTTC. It yields the protein CASSQGQVPYEQYF.

The J gene is TRBJ2-7, the V gene TRBV6-7, with 7 bases identical to TRBD1. TRBV6-7 is an open reading frame whose function is uncertain. The CDR3 spans 12 residues. With 9 bases clipped from V and 3 bases from J, the junction kept 5 bases outside the gene matches. CDR3 region: CARVDRDYEQYF. DNA of the CDR3: TGTGCCAGGGTAGACAGGGACTACGAGCAGTACTTC.

The V and J genes are TRBV2 and TRBJ1-4; unclear D gene. V was trimmed by 4 bases and J by 8 bases, leaving 14 bases between them. The V gene's germline CDR1 is SNHLY and CDR2 FYNNEI. This CDR3 is built from 14 residues. As DNA, the CDR3 is TGTGCCAGCAGTGCGTCAAGCCTAGGGGAAAAACTGTTTTTT. Its protein is CASSASSLGEKLFF.

This chain joins TRBV25-1 and TRBJ1-3; D uncertain. Between the trimmed V and J ends, which lost 5 bases and 3 bases, there was a span of 5 bases. The CDR3 spans 12 residues. Per germline, CDR1 MGHDK and CDR2 SYGVNS. DNA for the CDR3: TGTGCCAGCAGTCTGGGTGGAAACACCATATATTTT. This translates into CASSLGGNTIYF.